This TCR beta chain was obtained from a study of T-cell memory formation after mild COVID-19. TCRdb re-called the 5' RACE reads through MiXCR, storing one row per CDR3 protein. Of about 110,000 distinct CDR3 sequences detected, approximately 13% appear once; the ten largest clones hold roughly 27%. Germline CDR1 and CDR2: MGHRA and YSYEKL. The CDR3 extends over 15 amino acids. Trimming left V 0 bases short and J 4 bases short, with 13 bases between. In its sample, this clonotype ranks as medium-sized. The sample consisted of PBMCs or a T cell subset sorted from them (not recorded which). The receptor was isolated from an adult woman who had mild COVID-19 (a few samples of this study predate the infection). Cell type and time point are not known. This rearrangement joins TRBV4-1 to TRBJ2-7; D is undetermined. This chain's CDR3 is CASSQEAAPGYEQYF. DNA for the CDR3: TGCGCCAGCAGCCAAGAGGCCGCACCGGGTTACGAGCAGTACTTC.